This record covers a single T cell receptor (beta chain). This sample was taken from a study of PD-1 blockade in classical Hodgkin lymphoma. Study background: Nivolumab was administered to patients intravenously at 3 mg/kg every 2 weeks.

Every one of the patients relapsed after autologous stem cell transplantation (brentuximab vedotin exposure was variable). From thawed PBMCs, CD8+ T cells were isolated by magnetic negative selection. Germline V gene sequence: CDR1 LNHNV, CDR2 YYDKDF (reference sequence). The CDR3 has 15 residues. The ends were cut back, 1 base at V and 2 bases at J, with 8 bases in the middle. Generated by immunoSEQ multiplex PCR, the TCRdb table keeps only in-frame clones and is missing some. Of about 6,000 clones in the sample, 82% are singletons; the top ten hold around a tenth. The TCR was taken from a human donor with classical Hodgkin lymphoma. The chain combines TRBV15 with TRBJ2-2; D not resolved. Here the sequenced sample was CD8+ T cells from blood, taken at baseline. The CDR3 coding sequence is TGTGCCACCAGCAGAGTACCGTTCAACACCGGGGAGCTGTTTTTT. Its translation: CATSRVPFNTGELFF.